This T cell receptor beta chain was profiled in a study of long-term antiretroviral therapy in people with HIV. Whole-study results and caveats: Diversity increased after ART yet remained lower than in transplant donor controls. HIV repertoire CDR3 lengths ranged less widely than those of controls. Clones expanded before ART dominated the repertoire at all time points.

Trimming left V 4 bases short and J 5 bases short, with 12 bases between. This CDR3 comprises 13 residues. Germline CDR1 SGHKS, CDR2 YYEKEE (reference sequence). To note about this clone: What it binds is unknown.

An immunoSEQ assay, version v3.0, was performed at survey level. What sequencing targeted per sample was about 35,000-55,000 T-cell genomes. Repertoires were generated with immunoSEQ multiplex PCR, while TCRdb's copy carries only in-frame clones and drops some. The data contain around 16,000 clones, approximately 88% of them singletons. The TCR comes from a man aged 50 or older with HIV. Specimen: unsorted PBMCs, collected 0.7 years before starting antiretroviral therapy. The V call is TRBV5-5, the J call TRBJ2-5; maybe TRBD2 (6 bases). The CDR3 loop reads CASSPGLLETQYF. CDR3 nucleotides: TGTGCCAGCAGCCCGGGACTCTTGGAGACCCAGTACTTC.